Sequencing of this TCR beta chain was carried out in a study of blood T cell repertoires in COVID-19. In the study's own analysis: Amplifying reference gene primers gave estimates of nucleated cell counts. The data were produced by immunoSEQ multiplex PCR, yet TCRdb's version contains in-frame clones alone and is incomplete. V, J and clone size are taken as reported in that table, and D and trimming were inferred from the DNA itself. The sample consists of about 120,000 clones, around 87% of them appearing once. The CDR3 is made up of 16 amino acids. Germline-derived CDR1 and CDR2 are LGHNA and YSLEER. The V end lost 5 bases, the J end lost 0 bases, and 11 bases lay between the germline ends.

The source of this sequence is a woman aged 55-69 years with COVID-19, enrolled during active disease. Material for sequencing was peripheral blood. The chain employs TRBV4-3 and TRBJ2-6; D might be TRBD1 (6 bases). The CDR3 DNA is TGCGCCAGCAGCGGGGGCTGGGACTCTGGGGCCAACGTCCTGACTTTC. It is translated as CASSGGWDSGANVLTF.